The sequence of this T cell receptor (beta chain) was determined in a study of shared clonotypes between healthy human individuals. Across the whole study: Three CD4 naive, three CD4 memory, two CD8 naive and one CD8 memory plate were used per donor.

Produced via immunoSEQ multiplex PCR; TCRdb's table is partial and in-frame only. This sample has 600,000 to 800,000 clones, with around 77% found just once. V lost 3 bases, J lost 3 bases, and 9 bases lay in between. Germline V lookup: CDR1 MDHEN, CDR2 SYDVKM. This CDR3 spans 14 amino acids. As concerns this clone: Its target is unknown.

Study-level findings and limits: Lower generation probabilities were found for non-shared clonotypes than for those shared by all four donors.

This TCR derives from a woman under 40 in good health. V is TRBV28 and J is TRBJ2-1; no definite D call. Sequencing input: memory CD4+ T cells sorted from blood. Subset here: CD45RA-negative fraction. The DNA for the CDR3 is TGTGCCAGCAGTTTGCCCAACAACTACAATGAGCAGTTCTTC. It yields the protein CASSLPNNYNEQFF. Based on the CDR3 plus reference TRBV28 and TRBJ2-1, the full variable domain is DVKVTQSSRYLVKRTGEKVFLECVQDMDHENMFWYRQDPGLGLRLIYFSYDVKMKEKGDIPEGYSVSREKKERFSLILESASTNQTSMYLCASSLPNNYNEQFFGPGTRLTVL.